This T cell receptor (beta chain) emerged from a study of breast tumors, draining lymph nodes, adjacent tissues. Each CDR3 protein gets one entry after TCRdb re-called the multiplex PCR reads with MiXCR. The data contain 150,000 to 250,000 distinct CDR3 sequences, approximately 31% of them seen just once; the ten biggest clones take up roughly 4%. Regarding the study as a whole: Tumor and nontumor repertoires were significantly more similar in luminal-like than in basal-like breast cancer. Data only fit, rather than demonstrated, lymph node origin of most tumor T cells. Tumor TCR diversity was below lymph nodes but above nontumor tissue. The data were judged consistent with most tumor T cells coming from lymph node and expanding in tumor.

There are many counts of this clonotype. Its antigen is as yet unknown. This CDR3 spans 14 amino acids. Trimming pared 3 bases from V and 5 bases from J, leaving 16 bases between. Germline CDR1 reads DFQATT; CDR2 reads SNEGSKA (reference sequence). The lymph nodes were axillary draining lymph nodes from breast cancer patients. The sequenced sample consisted of axillary lymph node tissue. This chain links TRBV20-1 with TRBJ1-2, with D tentatively TRBD1 (5 bases). The sequence came from a female donor with breast cancer. Some clones in this sample may be carry-over from other donors' samples. CDR3 in amino acids: CSASPGTRGYGYTF. The DNA for the CDR3 is TGCAGTGCTAGCCCCGGGACTCGGGGTTATGGCTACACCTTC.